Following are 10 T cell receptor beta chains from one sample sequenced in a study of blood T cell repertoires in COVID-19. Some clones are missing from TCRdb's copy, which holds only in-frame ones; the method was immunoSEQ multiplex PCR. The sample contains 130,000 to 150,000 clones, more than 80% of which appear only once. Sample: peripheral blood. These receptors came from a human donor in a cohort sampled during active COVID-19.

This chain joins TRBV4-2 and TRBJ2-7; a possible D gene is TRBD1 (6 bases). V gave up 4 bases and J gave up 6 bases, with 16 bases separating them. CDR3 size: 14 residues. Per the germline V gene, CDR1 is LGHNA and CDR2 is YNFKEQ. As DNA, the CDR3 is TGTGCCAGCAGCCCCAATTGGGGGCCCTTCGAGCAGTACTTC. Translating it yields CASSPNWGPFEQYF.

The CDR3 nucleotides are TGTGCCAGCAGTAGCGGGGGGATACACAATGAGCAGTTCTTC. Protein sequence: CASSSGGIHNEQFF. The chain recombines TRBV6-2 or TRBV6-3 with TRBJ2-1; 9 bases agree with TRBD2. CDR1 is MNHEY and CDR2 is SVGEGT in the germline V gene. Germline trimming cut 5 bases from V and 5 bases from J; bases unmatched to any gene: 4. The CDR3 consists of 14 residues.

This clone was counted a few times. Here the CDR3 DNA reads TGTGCCAGCAGTTACTCCGCGGGAGCGAACACCGGGGAGCTGTTTTTT. This encodes CASSYSAGANTGELFF. The genes are TRBV6-5 and TRBJ2-2, with 7 positions matching TRBD2. Germline CDR1 MNHEY, CDR2 SVGAGI. After removal of 0 bases from V and 0 bases from J, the junction contained 1 base not matched to a gene. This CDR3 is built from 16 residues.

This rearrangement joins TRBV7-9 to TRBJ1-5; TRBD1 is a possible D gene (5 bases). V was cut by 5 bases and J by 2 bases, with 25 bases left in between. The CDR3 extends over 19 amino acids. Germline loops: CDR1 SEHNR, CDR2 FQNEAQ (reference sequence). CDR3 nucleotide sequence: TGTGCCAGCAGCCATCCTACGGGGGAGACGGCGGGGGGCAATCAGCCCCAGCATTTT. Translation gives CASSHPTGETAGGNQPQHF.

The chain combines TRBV5-6 with TRBJ2-1, with TRBD2 matching 12 bases. CDR3 length equals 16 residues. V dropped 1 base and J dropped 5; count of bases not matched to a gene: 4. CDR1 is SGHDT and CDR2 is YYEEEE in the germline V gene. CDR3 nucleotide sequence: TGTGCCAGCAGCTTGTTTAGACTAGCGGGGGACAATGAGCAGTTCTTC. Translated, it gives CASSLFRLAGDNEQFF. Full variable domain (rest looked up from reference TRBV5-6 and TRBJ2-1): DAGVTQSPTHLIKTRGQQVTLRCSPKSGHDTVSWYQQALGQGPQFIFQYYEEEERQRGNFPDRFSGHQFPNYSSELNVNALLLGDSALYLCASSLFRLAGDNEQFFGPGTRLTVL.

The sample holds a few counts of this clone. V and J are TRBV19 and TRBJ1-5; D not resolved. The V gene lost 2 bases and the J gene lost 2 bases, with 7 bases spanning the gap. The germline gives CDR1 LNHDA, CDR2 SQIVND (reference sequence). The CDR3 contains 14 residues. DNA for the CDR3: TGTGCCAGTAGTATAATCCGTGGCAATCAGCCCCAGCATTTT. Its protein is CASSIIRGNQPQHF.

This chain connects TRBV2 to TRBJ2-7; a weak D match, TRBD1 (5 bases). The CDR3 loop spans 14 amino acids. V lost 6 bases and J 2 bases, leaving 14 bases between the germline ends. CDR1 and CDR2 from the germline V gene are SNHLY and FYNNEI. The CDR3 here is CASRTTRVTYEQYF. In nucleotides, the CDR3 is TGTGCCAGCAGAACTACCAGGGTAACCTACGAGCAGTACTTC.

V is TRBV19 and J is TRBJ2-5, with TRBD1 identical over 11 bases. This CDR3 has 18 amino acids. Trimming at V came to 1 base and at J to 3 bases, leaving 10 bases not matched to a gene. Germline assignment: CDR1 LNHDA and CDR2 SQIVND (reference sequence). CDR3 nucleotides: TGTGCCAGTAGTATAGTTTGGGTCCGGGACAGGGGGGAAGAGACCCAGTACTTC. Its protein is CASSIVWVRDRGEETQYF.

The chain combines TRBV7-9 with TRBJ1-4; possible D gene TRBD1, 6 bases. The CDR3 runs to 15 residues. Germline loops: CDR1 SEHNR, CDR2 FQNEAQ (reference sequence). V lost 6 bases to trimming and J lost 7 bases, with 18 bases between them. The CDR3 DNA reads as TGTGCCAGCAGTTTTGACAGGCCTCGAAGTGAAAAACTGTTTTTT. Amino acid sequence: CASSFDRPRSEKLFF.

With respect to this clone: Compared with germline, one end of the junction differs, possibly owing to a read error. V gene TRBV12-3 or TRBV12-4 combines with J gene TRBJ2-4; weak D call: TRBD1 (5 bases). This CDR3 has 11 amino acids. The CDR3 loop is CASSLKETVNF. The CDR3 DNA is TGTGCCAGCAGTTTAAAGGAGACAGTGAACTTC.